This entry is about one T cell receptor (beta chain). In the PCR, 60 Vbeta and 13 Jbeta primers were used. Generated by immunoSEQ multiplex PCR, the TCRdb table keeps only in-frame clones and is missing some. Of some 150,000 clones listed, about 76% are singletons. In germline, CDR1 is SGHTA, CDR2 FQGNSA. The trim removed 5 bases at V and 3 bases at J, leaving 4 bases unmatched. This CDR3 has 14 residues. The data stem from a study of cytomegalovirus exposure and HLA in healthy donors. This chain joins TRBV7-2 and TRBJ1-1; TRBD1 aligns across 9 bases. The specimen was PBMCs. The TCR was taken from a man aged 25 to 45 in good health and CMV-seropositive. This CDR3 is CASSPQGADTEAFF. Here the CDR3 DNA reads TGTGCCAGCAGCCCACAGGGGGCGGACACTGAAGCTTTCTTT.